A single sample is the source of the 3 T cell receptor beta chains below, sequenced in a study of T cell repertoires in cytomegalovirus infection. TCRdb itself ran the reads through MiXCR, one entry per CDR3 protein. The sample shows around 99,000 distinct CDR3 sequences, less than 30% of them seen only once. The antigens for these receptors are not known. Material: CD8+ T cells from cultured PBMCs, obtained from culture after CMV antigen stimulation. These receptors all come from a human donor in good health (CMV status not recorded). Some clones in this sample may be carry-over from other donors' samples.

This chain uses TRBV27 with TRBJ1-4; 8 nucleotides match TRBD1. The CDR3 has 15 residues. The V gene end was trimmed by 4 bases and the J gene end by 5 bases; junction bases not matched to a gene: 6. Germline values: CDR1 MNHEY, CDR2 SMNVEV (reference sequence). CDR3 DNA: TGTGCCAGCAGTTCCAGGACAGGGAAAAATGAAAAACTGTTTTTT. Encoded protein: CASSSRTGKNEKLFF.

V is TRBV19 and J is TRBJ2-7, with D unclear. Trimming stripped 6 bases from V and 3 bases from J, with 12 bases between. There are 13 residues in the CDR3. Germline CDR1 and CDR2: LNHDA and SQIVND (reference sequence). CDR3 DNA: TGTGCCAGTAGCTTTGGCGGAGTCTACGAGCAGTACTTC. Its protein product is CASSFGGVYEQYF.

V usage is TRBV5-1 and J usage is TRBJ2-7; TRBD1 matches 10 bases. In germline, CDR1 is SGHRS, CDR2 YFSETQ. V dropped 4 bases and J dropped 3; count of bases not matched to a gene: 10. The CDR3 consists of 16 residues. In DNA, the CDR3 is TGCGCCAGCAGCCCGAGCCCGGGACAGGGGAACTACGAGCAGTACTTC. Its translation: CASSPSPGQGNYEQYF.